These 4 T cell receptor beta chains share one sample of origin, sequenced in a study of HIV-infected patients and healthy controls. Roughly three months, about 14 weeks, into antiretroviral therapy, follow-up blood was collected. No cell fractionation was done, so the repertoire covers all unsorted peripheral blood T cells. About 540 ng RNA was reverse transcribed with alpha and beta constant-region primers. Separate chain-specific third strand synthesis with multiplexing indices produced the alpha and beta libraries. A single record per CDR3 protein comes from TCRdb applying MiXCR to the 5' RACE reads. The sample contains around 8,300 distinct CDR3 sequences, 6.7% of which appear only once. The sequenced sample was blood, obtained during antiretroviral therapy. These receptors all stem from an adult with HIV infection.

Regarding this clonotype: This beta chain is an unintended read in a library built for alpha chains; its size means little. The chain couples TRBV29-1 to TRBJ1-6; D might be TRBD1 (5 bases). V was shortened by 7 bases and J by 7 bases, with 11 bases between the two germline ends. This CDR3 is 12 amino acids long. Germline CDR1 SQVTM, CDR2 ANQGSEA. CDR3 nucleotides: TGCAGCGAAACCGGGGGAAATTCACCCCTCCACTTT. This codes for CSETGGNSPLHF. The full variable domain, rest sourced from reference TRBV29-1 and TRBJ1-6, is SAVISQKPSRDICQRGTSLTIQCQVDSQVTMMFWYRQQPGQSLTLIATANQGSEATYESGFVIDKFPISRPNLTFSTLTVSNMSPEDSSIYLCSETGGNSPLHFGNGTRLTVT.

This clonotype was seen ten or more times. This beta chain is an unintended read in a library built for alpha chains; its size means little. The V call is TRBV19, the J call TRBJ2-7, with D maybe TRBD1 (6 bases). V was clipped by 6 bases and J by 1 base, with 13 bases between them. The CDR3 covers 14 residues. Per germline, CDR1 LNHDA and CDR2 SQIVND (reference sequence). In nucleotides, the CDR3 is TGTGCCAGTAGATTCACGGGACAATCCTACGAGCAGTACTTC. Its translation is CASRFTGQSYEQYF.

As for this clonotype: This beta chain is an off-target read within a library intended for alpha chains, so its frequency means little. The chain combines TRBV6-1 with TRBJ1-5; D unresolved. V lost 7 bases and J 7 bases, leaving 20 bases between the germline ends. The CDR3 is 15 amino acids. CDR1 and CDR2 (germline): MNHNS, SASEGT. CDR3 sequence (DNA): TGTGCCAGCAACCTCGGGGAGGGTCCGGGGCAGCCCCAGCATTTT. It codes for CASNLGEGPGQPQHF.

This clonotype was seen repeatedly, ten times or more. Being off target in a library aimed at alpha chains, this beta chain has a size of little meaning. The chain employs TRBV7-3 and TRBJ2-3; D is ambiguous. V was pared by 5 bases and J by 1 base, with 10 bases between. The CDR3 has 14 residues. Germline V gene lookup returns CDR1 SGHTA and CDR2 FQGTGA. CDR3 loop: CASSPGRGTDTQYF. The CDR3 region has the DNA TGTGCCAGCAGCCCCGGACGTGGCACAGATACGCAGTATTTT.